One sample yielded the 12 T cell receptor beta chains listed below, sequenced in a study of blood T cell repertoires in COVID-19. The method was immunoSEQ multiplex PCR; TCRdb's version includes in-frame clones alone and lacks a portion of them. Counted here are 110,000 or so clones, less than 80% occurring once; the ten biggest clones make up under 3%. The sample was peripheral blood. Every receptor here comes from a man in his fifties with acute or convalescent COVID-19.

The chain links TRBV7-9 to TRBJ1-3; D uncertain. The V gene lost 6 bases and the J gene lost 2 bases, with 20 bases spanning the gap. The CDR3 is 17 residues long. CDR1 and CDR2 (germline): SEHNR, FQNEAQ (reference sequence). CDR3 in DNA: TGTGCCAGCAGACAACCCGGACGGAGAGGGACTGGAAACACCATATATTTT. The encoded protein is CASRQPGRRGTGNTIYF.

The rearrangement uses TRBV15 and TRBJ1-1, with D unresolved. There are 17 residues in the CDR3. V was clipped by 0 bases and J by 1 base, with 15 bases between them. Per germline, CDR1 LNHNV and CDR2 YYDKDF (reference sequence). CDR3 DNA: TGTGCCACCAGCAGAGATCTGGGCCGGTACGAGAACACTGAAGCTTTCTTT. This encodes CATSRDLGRYENTEAFF.

This clone was seen a single time. The chain combines TRBV10-2 with TRBJ1-5; D uncertain. V shed 10 bases and J shed 3 bases, with 13 bases lying between them. This CDR3 contains 13 residues. Germline V gene data show CDR1 as WSHSY and CDR2 as SAAADI. In DNA, the CDR3 is TGCGCCACTAATCCAGGTGTCAATCAGCCCCAGCATTTT. The encoded protein is CATNPGVNQPQHF.

The V and J genes are TRBV12-5 and TRBJ2-3; D unresolved. The germline V and J ends were trimmed by 6 bases and 1 base, with 8 bases remaining between them. Germline CDR1 is LGHNT and CDR2 is FRNRAP. This CDR3 has 13 residues. The CDR3 is CASGYTGTDTQYF. In DNA form, the CDR3 reads TGTGCTAGTGGGTACACAGGCACAGATACGCAGTATTTT. The whole variable domain, remainder taken from reference TRBV12-5 and TRBJ2-3, is DARVTQTPRHKVTEMGQEVTMRCQPILGHNTVFWYRQTMMQGLELLAYFRNRAPLDDSGMPKDRFSAEMPDATLATLKIQPSEPRDSAVYFCASGYTGTDTQYFGPGTRLTVL.

This clone was seen ten or more times. Other DNA sequences in the same sample also yield this CDR3. The CDR3 DNA reads as TGTGCCAGCAGCCGGGGGGTTGGAGAGACCCAGTACTTC. As protein: CASSRGVGETQYF. The rearrangement uses TRBV7-9 and TRBJ2-5, with TRBD2 matching 7 bases. The germline CDR1 and CDR2 sequences are SEHNR and FQNEAQ (reference sequence). CDR3 size: 13 residues. J lost 4 bases, V lost 5 bases, and 4 bases had no gene match.

This rearrangement joins TRBV6-2 or TRBV6-3 to TRBJ2-7; no reliable D call. The CDR3 runs 12 residues. Germline CDR1 reads MNHEY; CDR2 reads SVGEGT. The V end lost 4 bases, the J end lost 5 bases, and 9 bases lay between the germline ends. The CDR3 reads CASSFWPHEQYF. CDR3 sequence (DNA): TGTGCCAGCAGTTTTTGGCCCCACGAGCAGTACTTC.

The gene calls are TRBV6-1 and TRBJ2-1; 10 bases are shared with TRBD2. This CDR3 region has 16 residues. V lost 4 bases, J lost 7 bases, and 10 bases stayed unmatched. Looked up from germline, CDR1 is MNHNS and CDR2 is SASEGT. The CDR3 protein is CASSGTSGYNRNEQFF. CDR3 sequence (DNA): TGTGCCAGCAGTGGGACTAGCGGCTATAATAGGAATGAGCAGTTCTTC.

The chain is built from TRBV27 and TRBJ2-7; 12 bases are a match to TRBD2. Per germline, CDR1 MNHEY and CDR2 SMNVEV (reference sequence). The V gene end was trimmed by 5 bases and the J gene end by 5 bases; junction bases not matched to a gene: 4. The CDR3 contains 14 residues. The CDR3 is CASSRTSGTHEQYF. The CDR3 region has the DNA TGTGCCAGCAGTAGGACTAGCGGGACCCACGAGCAGTACTTC.

This clone has a handful of counts. This chain joins TRBV7-8 and TRBJ2-7; the match to TRBD1 covers 7 bases. Per germline, CDR1 SGHVS and CDR2 FQNEAQ. V trimming: 4 bases; J trimming: 4 bases; junction bases outside the gene matches: 10. The CDR3 has 15 amino acids. The CDR3 DNA is TGTGCCAGCAGCTCTCGGGACAGCGTTCATTACGAGCAGTACTTC. This sequence encodes CASSSRDSVHYEQYF. Looking up the rest from reference TRBV7-8 and TRBJ2-7 gives the full variable domain: GAGVSQSPRYKVAKRGQDVALRCDPISGHVSLFWYQQALGQGPEFLTYFQNEAQLDKSGLPSDRFFAERPEGSVSTLKIQRTQQEDSAVYLCASSSRDSVHYEQYFGPGTRLTVT.

This rearrangement joins TRBV7-9 to TRBJ1-5; D might be TRBD1 (5 bases). There are 12 residues in the CDR3. V was pared by 9 bases and J by 5 bases, with 11 bases between. Germline values: CDR1 SEHNR, CDR2 FQNEAQ (reference sequence). CDR3 sequence reads: CASSGVDQPQHF. The CDR3 bases are TGTGCCAGTTCGGGGGTAGATCAGCCCCAGCATTTT.

The rearrangement joins TRBV5-1 to TRBJ2-5, with 8 bases matching TRBD1. The junction had 1 base not matched to a gene; V was cut back by 0 bases and J by 3 bases. This CDR3 is 14 amino acids long. The V gene's germline CDR1 is SGHRS and CDR2 YFSETQ. This chain's CDR3 is CASSLGQGKETQYF. The CDR3 region has the DNA TGCGCCAGCAGCTTGGGACAGGGGAAAGAGACCCAGTACTTC.

This clone was seen a few times. The V and J genes are TRBV27 and TRBJ2-7, with TRBD2 matching 11 bases. The CDR3 is 16 residues long. The V gene end was trimmed by 5 bases and the J gene end by 0 bases; junction bases not matched to a gene: 6. Per the germline V gene, CDR1 is MNHEY and CDR2 is SMNVEV (reference sequence). The DNA for the CDR3 is TGTGCCAGCAGTCCTGAGACTAGCGGGACCTCCTACGAGCAGTACTTC. This translates into CASSPETSGTSYEQYF.